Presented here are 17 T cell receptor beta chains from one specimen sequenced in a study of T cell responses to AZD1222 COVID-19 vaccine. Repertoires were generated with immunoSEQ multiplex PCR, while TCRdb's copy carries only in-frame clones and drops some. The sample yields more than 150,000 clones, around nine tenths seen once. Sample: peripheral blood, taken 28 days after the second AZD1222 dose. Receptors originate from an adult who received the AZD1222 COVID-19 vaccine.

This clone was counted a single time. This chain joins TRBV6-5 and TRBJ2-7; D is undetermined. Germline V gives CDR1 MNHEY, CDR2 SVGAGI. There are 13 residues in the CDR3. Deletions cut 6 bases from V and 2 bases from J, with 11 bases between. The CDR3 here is CASRSPQTYEQYF. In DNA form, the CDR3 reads TGTGCCAGCAGGTCTCCCCAGACCTACGAGCAGTACTTC.

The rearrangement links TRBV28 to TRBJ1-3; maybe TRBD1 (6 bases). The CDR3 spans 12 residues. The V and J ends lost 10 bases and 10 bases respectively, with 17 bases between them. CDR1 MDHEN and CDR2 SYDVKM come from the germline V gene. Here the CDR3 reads CATAPIGGTIYF. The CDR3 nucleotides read TGTGCCACCGCACCGATAGGGGGGACCATATATTTT.

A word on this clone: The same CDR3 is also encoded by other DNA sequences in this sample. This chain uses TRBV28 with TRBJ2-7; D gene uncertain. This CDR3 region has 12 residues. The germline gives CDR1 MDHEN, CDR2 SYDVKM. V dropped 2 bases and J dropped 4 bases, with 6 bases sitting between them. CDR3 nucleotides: TGTGCCAGCAGTTTAGTGGTGTACGAGCAGTACTTC. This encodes CASSLVVYEQYF.

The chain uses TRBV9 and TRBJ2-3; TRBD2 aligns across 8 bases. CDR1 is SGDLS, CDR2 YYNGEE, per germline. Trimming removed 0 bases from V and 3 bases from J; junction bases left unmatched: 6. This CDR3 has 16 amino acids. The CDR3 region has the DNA TGTGCCAGCAGCGTAGGCTTGCGGGAGGCTACAGATACGCAGTATTTT. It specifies CASSVGLREATDTQYF.

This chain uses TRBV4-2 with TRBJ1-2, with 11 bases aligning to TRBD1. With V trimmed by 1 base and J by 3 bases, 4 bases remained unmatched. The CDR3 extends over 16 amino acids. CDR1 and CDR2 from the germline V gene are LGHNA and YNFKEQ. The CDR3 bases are TGTGCCAGCAGCCAAGGGACAGGGGGCGCAGACTATGGCTACACCTTC. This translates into CASSQGTGGADYGYTF.

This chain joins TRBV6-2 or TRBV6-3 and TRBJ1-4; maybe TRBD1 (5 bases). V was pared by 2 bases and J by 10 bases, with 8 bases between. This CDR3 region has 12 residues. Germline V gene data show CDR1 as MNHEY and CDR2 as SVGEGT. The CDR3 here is CASSYGTGKLFF. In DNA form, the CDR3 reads TGTGCCAGCAGTTACGGGACGGGAAAACTGTTTTTT.

DNA of the CDR3: TGTGCCAGTAGTATAGATCGCGGGACTAGCGGCACGAGGTGGGATACGCAGTATTTT. It translates to CASSIDRGTSGTRWDTQYF. This rearrangement joins TRBV19 to TRBJ2-3; TRBD2 matches 11 bases. V trimming: 0 bases; J trimming: 6 bases; junction bases outside the gene matches: 14. Germline V gives CDR1 LNHDA, CDR2 SQIVND (reference sequence). The length of the CDR3 is 19 residues.

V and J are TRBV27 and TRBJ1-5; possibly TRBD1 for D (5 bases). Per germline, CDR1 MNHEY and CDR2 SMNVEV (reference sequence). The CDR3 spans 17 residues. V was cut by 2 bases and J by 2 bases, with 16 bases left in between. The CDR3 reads CASSLRGREGGNQPQHF. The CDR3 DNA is TGTGCCAGCAGTTTAAGGGGCAGGGAGGGAGGCAATCAGCCCCAGCATTTT.

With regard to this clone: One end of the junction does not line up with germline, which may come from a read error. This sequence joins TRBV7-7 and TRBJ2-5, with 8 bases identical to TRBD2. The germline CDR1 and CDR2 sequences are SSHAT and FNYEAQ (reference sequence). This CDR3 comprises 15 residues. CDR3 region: CASSLGLAGSETQYF. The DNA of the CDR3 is TGTGCTAGCAGCTTAGGGCTAGCGGGTTCTGAGACCCAGTACTTC. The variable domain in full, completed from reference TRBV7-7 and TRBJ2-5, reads GAGVSQSPRYKVTKRGQDVTLRCDPISSHATLYWYQQALGQGPEFLTYFNYEAQPDKSGLPSDRFSAERPEGSISTLTIQRTEQRDSAMYRCASSLGLAGSETQYFGPGTRLLVL.

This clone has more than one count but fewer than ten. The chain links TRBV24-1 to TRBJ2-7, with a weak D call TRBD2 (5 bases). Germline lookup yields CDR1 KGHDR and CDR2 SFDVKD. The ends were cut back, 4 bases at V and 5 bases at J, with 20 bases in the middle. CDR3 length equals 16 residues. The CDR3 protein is CATSEAGGRRGNEQYF. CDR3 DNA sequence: TGTGCCACCAGTGAGGCCGGAGGTCGTCGAGGCAACGAGCAGTACTTC.

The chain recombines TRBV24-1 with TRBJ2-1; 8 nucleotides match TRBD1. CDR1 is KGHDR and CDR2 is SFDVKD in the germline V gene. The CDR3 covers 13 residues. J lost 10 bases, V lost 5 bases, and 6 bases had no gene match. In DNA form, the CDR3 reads TGTGCCACCAGTGGGTCAGGGGGCGGGGAGCAGTTCTTC. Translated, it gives CATSGSGGGEQFF.

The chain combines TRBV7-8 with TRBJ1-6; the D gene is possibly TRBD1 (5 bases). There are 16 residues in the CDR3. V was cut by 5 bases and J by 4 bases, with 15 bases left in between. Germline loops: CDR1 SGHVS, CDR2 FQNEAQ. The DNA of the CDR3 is TGTGCCAGCAGCCTGCCGACAGTAGGGTATAATTCACCCCTCCACTTT. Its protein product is CASSLPTVGYNSPLHF.

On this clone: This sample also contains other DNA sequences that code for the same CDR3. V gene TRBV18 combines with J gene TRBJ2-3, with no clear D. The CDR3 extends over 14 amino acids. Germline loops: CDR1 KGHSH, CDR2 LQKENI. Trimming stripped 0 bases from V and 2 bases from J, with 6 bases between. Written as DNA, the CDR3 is TGTGCCAGCTCACCACCTGTGTCCACAGATACGCAGTATTTT. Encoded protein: CASSPPVSTDTQYF.

CDR3 coding DNA: TGTGCCAGCTCACGGTACACCCCCCTGGGCAGCGCCAAGATCTTTGAGCAGTTCTTC. Protein sequence: CASSRYTPLGSAKIFEQFF. The J gene is TRBJ2-1, the V gene TRBV18; D is undetermined. V lost 4 bases to trimming and J lost 9 bases, with 31 bases between them. The CDR3 totals 19 residues. Germline-derived CDR1 and CDR2 are KGHSH and LQKENI.

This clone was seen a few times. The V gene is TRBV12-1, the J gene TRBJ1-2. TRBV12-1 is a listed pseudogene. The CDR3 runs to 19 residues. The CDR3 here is CASSFAFLWREEPSYGYTF. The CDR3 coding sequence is TGTGCCAGCAGCTTTGCCTTCCTGTGGCGAGAGGAACCGTCCTATGGCTACACCTTC.

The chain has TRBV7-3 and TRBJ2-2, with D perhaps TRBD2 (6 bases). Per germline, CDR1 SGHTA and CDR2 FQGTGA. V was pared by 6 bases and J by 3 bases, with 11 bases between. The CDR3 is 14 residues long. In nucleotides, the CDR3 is TGTGCCAGCAGGGCTAGCGACCACACCGGGGAGCTGTTTTTT. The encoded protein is CASRASDHTGELFF.

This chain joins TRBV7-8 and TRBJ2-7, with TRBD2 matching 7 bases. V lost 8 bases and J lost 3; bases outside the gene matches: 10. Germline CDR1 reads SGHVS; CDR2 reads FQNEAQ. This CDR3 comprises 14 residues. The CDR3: CASCEGLQLYEQYF. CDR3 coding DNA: TGTGCCAGCTGCGAGGGACTACAGCTCTACGAGCAGTACTTC.